This is a list of T cell receptor beta chains from one sample in a study of cytomegalovirus exposure and HLA in healthy donors. The table came from immunoSEQ multiplex PCR; TCRdb's copy has only in-frame clones and leaves some out. Of 150,000 to 200,000 clones listed, 65% to 85% are singletons. Sequencing was performed on PBMCs. The receptors were gathered from a man aged 55 to 70 in good health and CMV-seronegative. Both conserved end residues are part of each CDR3. A D gene is named only where the DNA matches it firmly. The size of a clone is reported for some rows only, either as once, few or many, or as a class for expanded clones.

TRBD1 | TRBJ2-5 | 17 | . | TRBV27 | TGTGCCAGCAGTTTGTTGGGTTCGACAGGGATGAGAGAGACCCAGTACTTC | CASSLLGSTGMRETQYF
. | TRBJ1-1 | 11 | . | TRBV20-1 | TGCAGTGCCCGGGGGGACACTGAAGCTTTCTTT | CSARGDTEAFF
TRBD2 | TRBJ2-3 | 16 | . | TRBV5-1 | TGCGCCAGCAGCGCTGGACTAGCGGGAGCGGCAGATACGCAGTATTTT | CASSAGLAGAADTQYF
. | TRBJ2-1 | 13 | . | TRBV6-5 | TGTGCCAGCAGCAATAGGGGGGGCGATGAGCAGTTCTTC | CASSNRGGDEQFF
. | TRBJ2-2 | 13 | once | TRBV5-1 | TGCGCCAGCAGCTTGGAGACTTCCGGGGAGCTGTTTTTT | CASSLETSGELFF
. | TRBJ1-1 | 11 | . | TRBV28 | TGTGCCAGCAGCTTTAACACTGAAGCTTTCTTT | CASSFNTEAFF
. | TRBJ1-1 | 14 | . | TRBV5-1 | TGCGCCAGCAGGGGCGGGGAGCGGAGCACTGAAGCTTTCTTT | CASRGGERSTEAFF
TRBD1 | TRBJ2-3 | 14 | . | TRBV30 | TGTGCCTGGAGTGTAATAGGGGGCAGGGATACGCAGTATTTT | CAWSVIGGRDTQYF
TRBD1 | TRBJ1-1 | 15 | few | TRBV14 | TGTGCCAGCAGCTTAGGGACAGGGGCGGAAACTGAAGCTTTCTTT | CASSLGTGAETEAFF
TRBD2 | TRBJ2-1 | 14 | . | TRBV5-4 | TGTGCCAGCAGTTTGACTACTAGCGGGCATGAGCAGTTCTTC | CASSLTTSGHEQFF
. | TRBJ1-5 | 15 | . | TRBV5-6 | TGTGCCAGCAGCTTGTTTGCTACGGGGAATCAGCCCCAGCATTTT | CASSLFATGNQPQHF
TRBD2 | TRBJ2-3 | 16 | few | TRBV10-3 | TGTGCCATCAGTGAGTCGAAAACTAGCGGGGGAGATACGCAGTATTTT | CAISESKTSGGDTQYF
. | TRBJ2-1 | 12 | . | TRBV29-1 | TGCAGCGTTTCCCGGGACTACAATGAGCAGTTCTTC | CSVSRDYNEQFF
TRBD1 | TRBJ2-2 | 14 | few | TRBV10-3 | TGTGCCATCAGCCCGGGACAGGCCACCGGGGAGCTGTTTTTT | CAISPGQATGELFF
. | TRBJ2-3 | 15 | . | TRBV2 | TGTGCCAGCAGTGAAAACCCAGGGAGCACAGATACGCAGTATTTT | CASSENPGSTDTQYF
TRBD1 | TRBJ1-1 | 14 | . | TRBV11-3 | TGTGCCAGCAGCCTTGGGACAGGGAACACTGAAGCTTTCTTT | CASSLGTGNTEAFF
. | TRBJ1-5 | 13 | . | TRBV4-1 | TGCGCCAGCAGCCAAGGTGGGGGGCAGCCCCAGCATTTT | CASSQGGGQPQHF
TRBD1 | TRBJ1-1 | 13 | . | TRBV29-1 | TGCAGCGTTCGAACAGGGGGGAACACTGAAGCTTTCTTT | CSVRTGGNTEAFF
. | TRBJ2-1 | 14 | . | TRBV29-1 | TGCAGCGTTGGCGTTTCCGGCTCCTACAATGAGCAGTTCTTC | CSVGVSGSYNEQFF
TRBD2 | TRBJ2-1 | 18 | . | TRBV6-1 | TGTGCCAGCAGTGCCCAAGGGACTAGCGGATACTCCTACAATGAGCAGTTCTTC | CASSAQGTSGYSYNEQFF
. | TRBJ1-2 | 16 | . | TRBV29-1 | TGCAGCGCTAAACCGCCCGGGACTGTAGCTAACTATGGCTACACCTTC | CSAKPPGTVANYGYTF
. | TRBJ2-5 | 13 | . | TRBV7-2 | TGTGCCAGCAGCCATCGTTACGGGGAGACCCAGTACTTC | CASSHRYGETQYF
TRBD2 | TRBJ2-1 | 15 | . | TRBV27 | TGTGCCAGCAGTGCAGTGGGACTAGCCCCGGGGGAGCAGTTCTTC | CASSAVGLAPGEQFF
TRBD1 | TRBJ1-3 | 13 | once | TRBV6-5 | TGTGCCAGCAGAGGGACAGCTGGAAACACCATATATTTT | CASRGTAGNTIYF
TRBD2 | TRBJ2-1 | 16 | . | TRBV7-9 | TGTGCCAGCAGCTTAGCCCGAGCTAGCGGGAAGGATGAGCAGTTCTTC | CASSLARASGKDEQFF
. | TRBJ2-5 | 15 | . | TRBV29-1 | TGCAGCGTTGCAACTGGCAGGTCCCCCTCAGAGACCCAGTACTTC | CSVATGRSPSETQYF
. | TRBJ2-7 | 14 | few | TRBV5-1 | TGCGCCAGCAGCTTACAGGACGGTAACTACGAGCAGTACTTC | CASSLQDGNYEQYF
. | TRBJ1-2 | 12 | few | TRBV25-1 | TGTGCCAGCAGTGAACCCGGGTACGGCTACACCTTC | CASSEPGYGYTF
. | TRBJ1-4 | 16 | . | TRBV6-1 | TGTGCCAGCAGTGAAATCCCAAGAGGAACTAATGAAAAACTGTTTTTT | CASSEIPRGTNEKLFF
TRBD1 | TRBJ2-2 | 16 | . | TRBV5-1 | TGCGCCAGCAGCGGGACAGGGGGCGCGGGCACCGGGGAGCTGTTTTTT | CASSGTGGAGTGELFF
TRBD2 | TRBJ2-1 | 17 | few | TRBV5-1 | TGCGCCAGCAGCTCGGGACTAGCGGGGGGGCAGCGTTACGAGCAGTTCTTC | CASSSGLAGGQRYEQFF
. | TRBJ2-3 | 15 | few | TRBV7-6 | TGTGCCAGCAGCTTAGCACAGTCCCCCGCAGATACGCAGTATTTT | CASSLAQSPADTQYF
TRBD1 | TRBJ1-2 | 13 | . | TRBV7-8 | TGTGCCAGCAGCTACGACAGGGCGCGGGGCTACACCTTC | CASSYDRARGYTF
. | TRBJ1-5 | 15 | . | TRBV2 | TGTGCCAGCAGCGCAGCACGGGTGAGCAATCAGCCCCAGCATTTT | CASSAARVSNQPQHF
. | TRBJ2-5 | 11 | . | TRBV6-6 | TGTGCCAGCAGTTACCGAGGGACCCAGTACTTC | CASSYRGTQYF
TRBD1 | TRBJ1-1 | 14 | . | TRBV4-1 | TGCGCCAGCAGCCGAGAGTACAGGGGGGCTGAAGCTTTCTTT | CASSREYRGAEAFF
. | TRBJ1-1 | 13 | . | TRBV5-1 | TGCGCCAGCAGCTTGGGAGGGCACACTGAAGCTTTCTTT | CASSLGGHTEAFF
. | TRBJ1-3 | 11 | few | TRBV7-9 | TGTGCCAGCAGCCAAGGAAACACCATATATTTT | CASSQGNTIYF
. | TRBJ1-2 | 12 | once | TRBV29-1 | TGCAGCGGAAGGACAGCTAGCTATGGCTACACCTTC | CSGRTASYGYTF
TRBD1 | TRBJ1-1 | 14 | . | TRBV27 | TGTGCCAGCAGTCGGGACAGGGTGAACACTGAAGCTTTCTTT | CASSRDRVNTEAFF
TRBD1 | TRBJ1-2 | 15 | . | TRBV6-5 | TGTGCCAGCAGTTACTCGTGGGGACAGGGTGAAGGGGGCACCTTC | CASSYSWGQGEGGTF
. | TRBJ1-2 | 13 | . | TRBV6-1 | TGTGCCAGCAGTGGTAGAAAGAACTATGGCTACACCTTC | CASSGRKNYGYTF
. | TRBJ2-5 | 13 | . | TRBV19 | TGTGCCAGTAGTATCAGGGACTGGGAGACCCAGTACTTC | CASSIRDWETQYF
. | TRBJ1-1 | 15 | . | TRBV28 | TGTGCCAGCAGTAGTCGACGGCTAGCGAACACTGAAGCTTTCTTT | CASSSRRLANTEAFF
TRBD1 | TRBJ2-1 | 13 | few | TRBV11-2 | TGTGCCAGCAGCTTATTGACAGGGGAAGAGCAGTTCTTC | CASSLLTGEEQFF
. | TRBJ1-3 | 13 | . | TRBV29-1 | TGCAGCGTTGACGGCAGGGATGGAAACACCATATATTTT | CSVDGRDGNTIYF
. | TRBJ1-2 | 14 | . | TRBV9 | TGTGCCAGCAGCGTAGGACAGACCAACTATGGCTACACCTTC | CASSVGQTNYGYTF
. | TRBJ2-5 | 15 | . | TRBV6-5 | TGTGCCAGCAAGTATCAGACAGGCCCTCAAGAGACCCAGTACTTC | CASKYQTGPQETQYF
TRBD2 | TRBJ2-7 | 16 | . | TRBV18 | TGTGCCAGCTCACCACAAGGGACTAGCGGCTCCTACGAGCAGTACTTC | CASSPQGTSGSYEQYF
TRBD1 | TRBJ2-7 | 13 | . | TRBV29-1 | TGCAGCGTTGTTACAGGGGTGAGCTACGAGCAGTACTTC | CSVVTGVSYEQYF
TRBD2 | TRBJ2-3 | 17 | . | TRBV18 | TGTGCCAGCTCACCGCTCGCTAGCGGGAGAGTGGAAGATACGCAGTATTTT | CASSPLASGRVEDTQYF
TRBD2 | TRBJ2-7 | 15 | . | TRBV6-5 | TGTGCCAGCAGTTACAGGGCTAGCGGGGGCTACGAGCAGTACTTC | CASSYRASGGYEQYF
. | TRBJ2-7 | 14 | . | TRBV12-2 | TGTGCAAGTCGCCCTGGACTAGGGCTTTACGAGCAGTACTTC | CASRPGLGLYEQYF
TRBD2 | TRBJ2-5 | 14 | . | TRBV5-1 | TGCGCCAGCAGCACCGGACTAGTAGGAGAGACCCAGTACTTC | CASSTGLVGETQYF